These T cell receptor beta chains were read from a single sample in a study of response to subunit inactivated influenza vaccine. Each CDR3 protein gets one entry after TCRdb re-called the RT-PCR reads with MiXCR. The sample lists fewer than 650,000 distinct CDR3 sequences, approximately 13% seen once, with roughly 14% in the top ten. The sample in question was PBMCs from blood, obtained roughly 48 days after vaccination. The receptors here all came from a middle-aged man who received an inactivated influenza vaccine. The CDR3 runs from the conserved cysteine through the conserved F or W. The D gene is left open where the match is weak. Clone sizes are given selectively: once, few, many, or a class where the clone is expanded.

V: TRBV4-2; D: .; J: TRBJ2-5; size: .; CDR3: CASSRDLRETQYF; DNA: TGTGCCAGCAGCCGTGACCTCCGCGAAACCCAGTACTTC
V: TRBV5-1; D: .; J: TRBJ1-2; size: many; CDR3: CASSPYRGSQDGYTF; DNA: TGCGCCAGCAGCCCCTACCGGGGTAGTCAAGATGGCTACACCTTC
V: TRBV12-3/TRBV12-4; D: TRBD2; J: TRBJ2-1; size: many; CDR3: CASRRTSGYNEQFF; DNA: TGTGCCAGCAGAAGGACTAGCGGGTACAATGAGCAGTTCTTC
V: TRBV28; D: .; J: TRBJ1-1; size: .; CDR3: CASSFGQIMNTEAFF; DNA: TGTGCCAGCAGTTTTGGACAGATTATGAACACTGAAGCTTTCTTT
V: TRBV5-1; D: TRBD2; J: TRBJ2-3; size: .; CDR3: CASSLERTSGTDTQYF; DNA: TGCGCCAGCAGCTTGGAAAGGACTAGCGGCACAGATACGCAGTATTTT
V: TRBV18; D: .; J: TRBJ2-2; size: .; CDR3: CASSPARNTGELFF; DNA: TGTGCCAGCTCACCAGCGCGGAACACCGGGGAGCTGTTTTTT
V: TRBV2; D: TRBD2; J: TRBJ2-7; size: .; CDR3: CASSDPYQRGGRAYEQYF; DNA: TGTGCCAGCAGTGACCCGTACCAGCGGGGGGGCCGGGCCTACGAGCAGTACTTC
V: TRBV7-9; D: .; J: TRBJ2-3; size: .; CDR3: CASTNGYTDTQYF; DNA: TGTGCCAGCACGAACGGGTACACAGATACGCAGTATTTT
V: TRBV11-1; D: TRBD1; J: TRBJ2-6; size: few; CDR3: CASRPDRGQDSGANVLTF; DNA: TGTGCCAGCAGACCTGACAGGGGACAGGACTCTGGGGCCAACGTCCTGACTTTC
V: TRBV29-1; D: TRBD1; J: TRBJ2-2; size: many; CDR3: CSVEYRDRGNTGELFF; DNA: TGCAGCGTTGAATATAGGGACAGGGGGAACACCGGGGAGCTGTTTTTT
V: TRBV6-1; D: .; J: TRBJ1-5; size: few; CDR3: CASSEARAADQPQHF; DNA: TGTGCCAGCAGTGAAGCAAGGGCAGCCGATCAGCCCCAGCATTTT
V: TRBV10-1; D: TRBD1; J: TRBJ2-2; size: .; CDR3: CASSEFTGDNTGELFF; DNA: TGCGCCAGCAGTGAATTTACAGGGGACAACACCGGGGAGCTGTTTTTT
V: TRBV4-2; D: .; J: TRBJ2-7; size: .; CDR3: CASSRINFRGQPVAYEQYF; DNA: TGTGCCAGCAGCCGGATCAACTTTCGAGGACAACCGGTGGCCTACGAGCAGTACTTC
V: TRBV2; D: TRBD2; J: TRBJ2-7; size: .; CDR3: CASSEFILAGAEQYF; DNA: TGTGCCAGCAGTGAATTCATACTAGCGGGAGCCGAGCAGTACTTC
V: TRBV11-1; D: TRBD1; J: TRBJ2-5; size: .; CDR3: CASNRATGGLFTLQETQYF; DNA: TGTGCCAGCAACCGGGCGACAGGGGGCCTATTTACACTCCAAGAGACCCAGTACTTC
V: TRBV12-3/TRBV12-4; D: TRBD2; J: TRBJ2-1; size: .; CDR3: CASSLWGTSGGRDEQFF; DNA: TGTGCCAGCAGTTTATGGGGGACTAGCGGGGGTAGGGATGAGCAGTTCTTC
V: TRBV6-5; D: .; J: TRBJ1-1; size: few; CDR3: CASSLVQRNTEAFF; DNA: TGTGCCAGCAGTTTAGTCCAAAGGAACACTGAAGCTTTCTTT
V: TRBV4-3; D: TRBD2; J: TRBJ2-1; size: .; CDR3: CASSSSTSGSYNEQFF; DNA: TGCGCCAGCAGCTCAAGTACTAGCGGGAGCTACAATGAGCAGTTCTTC
V: TRBV6-5; D: .; J: TRBJ2-5; size: many; CDR3: CASSYSPGLTTETQYF; DNA: TGTGCCAGCAGTTACTCCCCGGGACTTACCACGGAGACCCAGTACTTC
V: TRBV13; D: .; J: TRBJ2-2; size: .; CDR3: CASSPRPRCFLGELFF; DNA: TGTGCCAGCAGCCCCCGGCCCCGCTGCTTTTTGGGGGAGCTGTTTTTT
V: TRBV18; D: .; J: TRBJ2-7; size: .; CDR3: CASSPTLGVAYEQYF; DNA: TGTGCCAGCTCTCCTACCTTAGGGGTGGCCTACGAGCAGTACTTC
V: TRBV7-9; D: .; J: TRBJ2-3; size: few; CDR3: CASSPGAGSTDTQYF; DNA: TGTGCCAGCAGCCCCGGCGCGGGATCCACAGATACGCAGTATTTT
V: TRBV6-5; D: .; J: TRBJ2-2; size: .; CDR3: CASSSGRPGELFF; DNA: TGTGCCAGCAGTTCAGGGAGGCCCGGGGAGCTGTTTTTT
V: TRBV6-5; D: .; J: TRBJ1-4; size: .; CDR3: CASSYRRGGERLF; DNA: TGTGCCAGCAGTTACCGACGGGGGGGGGAGCGGCTTTTT
V: TRBV20-1; D: TRBD1; J: TRBJ2-1; size: .; CDR3: CSARGDRGRDEQFF; DNA: TGCAGTGCTAGAGGGGACAGGGGAAGAGATGAGCAGTTCTTC
V: TRBV7-2; D: TRBD2; J: TRBJ2-3; size: .; CDR3: CASSLAGLAGQSTDTQYF; DNA: TGTGCCAGCAGCTTAGCGGGACTAGCGGGCCAAAGCACAGATACGCAGTATTTT
V: TRBV12-3/TRBV12-4; D: .; J: TRBJ1-2; size: .; CDR3: CASSWGGKYYGYTF; DNA: TGTGCCAGCAGTTGGGGGGGCAAGTACTATGGCTACACCTTC
V: TRBV6-5; D: .; J: TRBJ2-2; size: .; CDR3: CASSSLLALGPGELFF; DNA: TGTGCCAGCAGTTCCCTGCTAGCGTTGGGGCCCGGGGAGCTGTTTTTT
V: TRBV6-1; D: .; J: TRBJ1-4; size: few; CDR3: CASSIKLGGELFF; DNA: TGTGCCAGCAGTATCAAGTTGGGGGGGGAACTGTTTTTT
V: TRBV5-1; D: TRBD1; J: TRBJ2-1; size: few; CDR3: CASSDIQGDNEQFF; DNA: TGCGCCAGCAGCGACATACAGGGGGACAATGAGCAGTTCTTC
V: TRBV20-1; D: TRBD1; J: TRBJ2-1; size: medium-sized; CDR3: CSANPGTVSYNEQFF; DNA: TGCAGTGCTAACCCCGGGACAGTCTCCTACAATGAGCAGTTCTTC
V: TRBV20-1; D: TRBD1; J: TRBJ1-5; size: many; CDR3: CSARDPGTGDNQPQHF; DNA: TGCAGTGCTAGAGATCCGGGGACAGGGGACAATCAGCCCCAGCATTTT
V: TRBV6-5; D: .; J: TRBJ2-3; size: .; CDR3: CASSYSGRTGDTHYF; DNA: TGTGCCAGCAGTTACTCGGGCAGGACGGGAGATACGCACTATTTT
V: TRBV5-1; D: TRBD1; J: TRBJ2-5; size: .; CDR3: CASSPRQGAQSRYQETQYF; DNA: TGCGCCAGCAGCCCTCGACAGGGGGCGCAATCCCGGTACCAAGAGACCCAGTACTTC
V: TRBV6-2/TRBV6-3; D: TRBD2; J: TRBJ2-1; size: .; CDR3: CASRVSGDLLSDFDEQFF; DNA: TGTGCCAGCAGAGTTAGCGGGGACCTCCTCAGTGACTTCGATGAGCAGTTCTTC
V: TRBV7-2; D: TRBD2; J: TRBJ2-1; size: .; CDR3: CASSLVAGGVYNEQFF; DNA: TGTGCCAGCAGCTTAGTGGCGGGGGGGGTCTACAATGAGCAGTTCTTC
V: TRBV20-1; D: .; J: TRBJ2-5; size: .; CDR3: CSARDYKNGGETQYF; DNA: TGCAGTGCTAGAGACTACAAGAACGGTGGGGAGACCCAGTACTTC
V: TRBV10-3; D: .; J: TRBJ2-2; size: many; CDR3: CAIRVGGELFF; DNA: TGTGCCATCAGGGTTGGCGGGGAGCTGTTTTTT
V: TRBV4-2; D: TRBD2; J: TRBJ2-3; size: few; CDR3: CASSQELLAGDTQYF; DNA: TGTGCCAGCAGCCAAGAATTGCTAGCGGGAGATACGCAGTATTTT
V: TRBV20-1; D: .; J: TRBJ2-5; size: .; CDR3: CSARPPRGWETQYF; DNA: TGCAGTGCTAGACCGCCACGGGGGTGGGAGACCCAGTACTTC
V: TRBV4-2; D: TRBD1; J: TRBJ2-7; size: few; CDR3: CASREGQGDYEQYF; DNA: TGTGCCAGTAGAGAGGGACAGGGAGACTACGAGCAGTACTTC
V: TRBV7-2; D: .; J: TRBJ2-2; size: few; CDR3: CASSLADLGELFF; DNA: TGTGCCAGCAGCTTAGCCGACCTCGGGGAGCTGTTTTTT
V: TRBV12-3/TRBV12-4; D: TRBD1; J: TRBJ2-5; size: many; CDR3: CASSLGQATFEAQYF; DNA: TGTGCCAGCAGCCTGGGACAGGCGACGTTTGAGGCCCAGTACTTC
V: TRBV10-3; D: .; J: TRBJ2-1; size: many; CDR3: CAISDYYNEQFF; DNA: TGTGCCATCTCGGACTATTACAATGAGCAGTTCTTC
V: TRBV11-2; D: TRBD2; J: TRBJ2-3; size: .; CDR3: CASEGLAPFTDTQYF; DNA: TGTGCCAGCGAGGGACTAGCGCCCTTCACAGATACGCAGTATTTT
V: TRBV20-1; D: .; J: TRBJ2-3; size: few; CDR3: CSANGYTDTQYF; DNA: TGCAGTGCTAACGGATACACAGATACGCAGTATTTT
V: TRBV20-1; D: .; J: TRBJ2-7; size: .; CDR3: CSARDIGQRSYEQYF; DNA: TGCAGTGCTAGAGATATTGGGCAGCGATCCTACGAGCAGTACTTC
V: TRBV4-3; D: TRBD1; J: TRBJ2-7; size: few; CDR3: CASSQSDRGGYEQYF; DNA: TGCGCCAGCAGCCAGTCGGACAGGGGAGGGTACGAGCAGTACTTC
V: TRBV4-2; D: TRBD2; J: TRBJ2-5; size: few; CDR3: CASSRASGEETQYF; DNA: TGTGCCAGCAGCCGGGCTAGCGGGGAAGAGACCCAGTACTTC
V: TRBV20-1; D: TRBD2; J: TRBJ2-7; size: few; CDR3: CSASPTSGPYEQYF; DNA: TGCAGTGCTAGTCCGACTAGCGGCCCCTACGAGCAGTACTTC
V: TRBV7-2; D: TRBD2; J: TRBJ2-1; size: .; CDR3: CASGLGYEQFF; DNA: TGTGCCAGCGGACTAGGGTATGAGCAGTTCTTC
V: TRBV7-9; D: .; J: TRBJ1-6; size: few; CDR3: CASSLVGTPNSPLHF; DNA: TGTGCCAGCAGCTTAGTCGGGACACCTAATTCACCCCTCCACTTT
V: TRBV5-4; D: .; J: TRBJ1-2; size: .; CDR3: CASSFPANYGYTF; DNA: TGTGCCAGCAGCTTCCCCGCTAACTATGGCTACACCTTC